This T cell receptor (beta chain) emerged from a study of brain T cells in children with intractable seizures. Described time point: blood from clinic visit 5 months post-surgery; TSC patient then seizure free. CDR3 length equals 12 residues. V gave up 4 bases and J gave up 7 bases, with 8 bases separating them. Looked up from germline, CDR1 is SGHTS and CDR2 is YDEGEE. Some clones are missing from TCRdb's copy, which holds only in-frame ones; the method was immunoSEQ multiplex PCR. Here the sample spans 300,000 to 400,000 clones, about 93% being singletons. The V call is TRBV5-8, the J call TRBJ1-4; D not certain. This TCR was recovered from a boy less than two years old with tuberous sclerosis and intractable seizures. The sequenced sample was peripheral blood, obtained roughly 5 months after surgery. The CDR3 sequence: CASSGQREKLFF. CDR3 bases: TGTGCCAGCAGCGGTCAGCGTGAAAAACTGTTTTTT.